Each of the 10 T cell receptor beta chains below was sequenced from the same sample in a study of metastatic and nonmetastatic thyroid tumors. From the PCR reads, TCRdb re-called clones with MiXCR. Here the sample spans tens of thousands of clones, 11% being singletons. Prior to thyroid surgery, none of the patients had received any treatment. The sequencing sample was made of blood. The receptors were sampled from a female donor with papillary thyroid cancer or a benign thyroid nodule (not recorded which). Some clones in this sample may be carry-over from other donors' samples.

CDR3 in DNA: TGTGCCAGCAGTGCCTCTGGGGCCAACGTCCTGACTTTC. Its translation: CASSASGANVLTF. The genes are TRBV6-2 or TRBV6-3 and TRBJ2-6; the D is unclear. The ends were cut back, 5 bases at V and 0 bases at J, with 2 bases in the middle. The CDR3 covers 13 residues. Germline V gene data show CDR1 as MNHEY and CDR2 as SVGEGT.

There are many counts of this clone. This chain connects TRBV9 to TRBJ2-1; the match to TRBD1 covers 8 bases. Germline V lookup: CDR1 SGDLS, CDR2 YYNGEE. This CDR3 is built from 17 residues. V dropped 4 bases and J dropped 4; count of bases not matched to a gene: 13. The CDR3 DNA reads TGTGCCAGCAGCCCCGGTGCGACAGGGGTTGCATACAATGAGCAGTTCTTC. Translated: CASSPGATGVAYNEQFF.

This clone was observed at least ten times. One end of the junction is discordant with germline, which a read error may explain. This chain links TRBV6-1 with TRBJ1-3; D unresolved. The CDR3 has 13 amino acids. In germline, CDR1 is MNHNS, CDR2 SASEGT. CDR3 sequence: CASGDTGGNTIYF. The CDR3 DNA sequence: TGTGCCAGCGGTGATACGGGCGGAAACACCATATATTTT.

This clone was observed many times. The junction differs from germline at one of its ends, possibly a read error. The CDR3 protein is CASSQAFGTSDEQYF. As DNA, the CDR3 is TGTGCCAGCAGCCAAGCATTTGGGACCTCCGACGAGCAGTACTTC. This sequence joins TRBV4-2 and TRBJ2-7; D possibly matches TRBD1 or TRBD2 (5 bases each). The CDR3 covers 15 residues. Germline V lookup: CDR1 LGHNA, CDR2 YNFKEQ.

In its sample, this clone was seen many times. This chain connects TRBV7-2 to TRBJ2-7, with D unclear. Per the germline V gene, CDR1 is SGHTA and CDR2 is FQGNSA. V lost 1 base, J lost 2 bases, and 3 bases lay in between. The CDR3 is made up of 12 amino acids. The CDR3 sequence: CASSLDTYEQYF. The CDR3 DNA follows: TGTGCCAGCAGCTTAGACACCTACGAGCAGTACTTC.

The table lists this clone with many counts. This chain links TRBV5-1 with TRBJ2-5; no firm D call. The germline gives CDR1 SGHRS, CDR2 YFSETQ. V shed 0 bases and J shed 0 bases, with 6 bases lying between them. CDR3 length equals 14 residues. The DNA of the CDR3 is TGCGCCAGCAGCTTGGACCCAAACCAAGAGACCCAGTACTTC. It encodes CASSLDPNQETQYF. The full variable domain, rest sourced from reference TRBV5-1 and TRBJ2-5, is KAGVTQTPRYLIKTRGQQVTLSCSPISGHRSVSWYQQTPGQGLQFLFEYFSETQRNKGNFPGRFSGRQFSNSRSEMNVSTLELGDSALYLCASSLDPNQETQYFGPGTRLLVL.

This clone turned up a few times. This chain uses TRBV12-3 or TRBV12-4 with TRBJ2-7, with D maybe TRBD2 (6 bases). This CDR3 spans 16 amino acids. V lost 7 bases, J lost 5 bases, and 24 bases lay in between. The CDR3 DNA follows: TGTGCCAGCACCACCCTATCGGCTAGCGTAAATCACGAGCAGTACTTC. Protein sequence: CASTTLSASVNHEQYF.

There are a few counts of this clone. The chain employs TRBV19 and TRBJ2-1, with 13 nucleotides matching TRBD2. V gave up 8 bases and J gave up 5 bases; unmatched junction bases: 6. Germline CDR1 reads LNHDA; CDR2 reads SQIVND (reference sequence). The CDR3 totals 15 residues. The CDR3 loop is CASGGLAGDHNEQFF. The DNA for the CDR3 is TGTGCCAGTGGAGGACTAGCGGGGGACCACAATGAGCAGTTCTTC.

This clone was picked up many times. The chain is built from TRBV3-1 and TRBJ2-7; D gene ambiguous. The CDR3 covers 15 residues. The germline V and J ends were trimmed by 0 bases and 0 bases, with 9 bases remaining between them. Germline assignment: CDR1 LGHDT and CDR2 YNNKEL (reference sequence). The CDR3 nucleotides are TGTGCCAGCAGCCAAGATTTAACGTTCTCCTACGAGCAGTACTTC. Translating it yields CASSQDLTFSYEQYF.

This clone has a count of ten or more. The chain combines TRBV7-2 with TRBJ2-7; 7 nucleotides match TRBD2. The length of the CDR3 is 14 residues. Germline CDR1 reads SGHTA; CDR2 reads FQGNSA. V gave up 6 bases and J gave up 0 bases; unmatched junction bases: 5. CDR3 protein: CASRRGGPSYEQYF. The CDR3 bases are TGTGCCAGCAGGCGCGGGGGTCCCTCCTACGAGCAGTACTTC.